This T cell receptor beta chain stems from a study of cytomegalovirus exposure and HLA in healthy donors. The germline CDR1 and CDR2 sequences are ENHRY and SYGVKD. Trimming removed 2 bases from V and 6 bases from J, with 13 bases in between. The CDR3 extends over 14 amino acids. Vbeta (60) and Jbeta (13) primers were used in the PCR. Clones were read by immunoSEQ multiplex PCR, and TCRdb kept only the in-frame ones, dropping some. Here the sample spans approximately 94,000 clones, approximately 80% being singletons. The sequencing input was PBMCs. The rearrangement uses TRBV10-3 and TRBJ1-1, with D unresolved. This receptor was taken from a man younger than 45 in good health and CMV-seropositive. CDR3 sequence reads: CAISEEGLRAEAFF. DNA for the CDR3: TGTGCCATCAGTGAGGAAGGGCTGCGGGCTGAAGCTTTCTTT.